The 30 T cell receptor beta chains given below trace back to one sample, sequenced in a study of cytomegalovirus exposure and HLA in healthy donors. The PCR made use of 60 Vbeta and 13 Jbeta primers. Generated by immunoSEQ multiplex PCR, the TCRdb table keeps only in-frame clones and is missing some. The data contain around 200,000 clones, about 75% of them seen just once; the ten biggest clones take up 1.8%. Sequencing used PBMCs. The receptors originated from a male donor in good health and CMV-seronegative.

The chain recombines TRBV28 with TRBJ1-2, with D maybe TRBD1 (5 bases). Looked up from germline, CDR1 is MDHEN and CDR2 is SYDVKM. Trimming removed 6 bases at V and 5 bases at J, with 19 bases between. The CDR3 sequence is 15 residues long. CDR3 nucleotides: TGTGCCAGCAGGCGTACTCAGACAGCACCTTATGGCTACACCTTC. Its protein product is CASRRTQTAPYGYTF.

The rearrangement joins TRBV19 to TRBJ2-4; D gene unclear. CDR3 length: 15 amino acids. Trimming left V 3 bases short and J 0 bases short, with 9 bases between. CDR1 and CDR2 (germline): LNHDA, SQIVND (reference sequence). In nucleotides, the CDR3 is TGTGCCAGTAGTATCCTAGGTTTAGCCAAAAACATTCAGTACTTC. As protein: CASSILGLAKNIQYF.

In this sample, this clone turned up once. The chain couples TRBV5-6 to TRBJ2-7; 8 nucleotides agree with TRBD1. V shed 3 bases and J 5 bases; nucleotides not matched to a gene: 10. CDR1 and CDR2 (germline): SGHDT, YYEEEE. The CDR3 has 15 amino acids. CDR3 protein: CASSSTGGWLHEQYF. The CDR3 DNA follows: TGTGCCAGCAGCTCAACAGGGGGATGGCTTCACGAGCAGTACTTC.

This chain links TRBV7-6 with TRBJ1-4; a possible D gene is TRBD1 (5 bases). V shed 5 bases and J shed 3 bases, with 10 bases lying between them. This CDR3 spans 14 amino acids. CDR1 is SGHVS, CDR2 FNYEAQ, per germline. The CDR3 coding sequence is TGTGCCAGCAGCCGGAGCAGGGCTAATGAAAAACTGTTTTTT. As protein: CASSRSRANEKLFF.

The chain recombines TRBV7-2 with TRBJ2-3; 7 bases map to TRBD1. The V and J ends lost 4 bases and 1 base, in that order; junction bases with no gene match: 2. The germline V gene encodes CDR1 SGHTA and CDR2 FQGNSA. The CDR3 loop spans 14 amino acids. The CDR3 coding sequence is TGTGCCAGCAGCTCAGGACAGGGCACAGATACGCAGTATTTT. This gives the protein CASSSGQGTDTQYF.

The chain carries TRBV5-4 and TRBJ1-2, with 8 bases matching TRBD1. Germline V gene sequence: CDR1 SGHNT, CDR2 YYREEE (reference sequence). The CDR3 runs 14 residues. V was pared by 3 bases and J by 2 bases, with 3 bases of the junction left unmatched. The chain's CDR3 is CASSWDRRNYGYTF. The CDR3 bases are TGTGCCAGCAGCTGGGACAGGAGGAACTATGGCTACACCTTC.

The chain joins TRBV5-5 to TRBJ2-7; the D gene is possibly TRBD1 (5 bases). Trimming left V 4 bases short and J 2 bases short, with 19 bases between. CDR1 and CDR2 from the germline V gene are SGHKS and YYEKEE (reference sequence). CDR3 length: 16 amino acids. DNA for the CDR3: TGTGCCAGCAGCACCCCCCTTGGCAGGGAAGCCTACGAGCAGTACTTC. Translating it yields CASSTPLGREAYEQYF.

The V and J genes are TRBV29-1 and TRBJ1-1; the D is unclear. The CDR3 has 11 residues. Trimming took off 5 bases at V and 4 bases at J, with 8 bases between the two ends. Germline assignment: CDR1 SQVTM and CDR2 ANQGSEA. CDR3 bases: TGCAGCGTTTCAGGTCGCACTGAAGCTTTCTTT. Its protein product is CSVSGRTEAFF.

The V call is TRBV19, the J call TRBJ1-1, with 7 bases lining up with TRBD1. From germline, CDR1 is LNHDA and CDR2 SQIVND (reference sequence). The CDR3 is made up of 15 amino acids. The trim removed 5 bases at V and 1 base at J, leaving 7 bases unmatched. The CDR3 protein is CASSASDRANTEAFF. In nucleotides, the CDR3 is TGTGCCAGTAGTGCCAGTGACAGGGCGAACACTGAAGCTTTCTTT.

This chain connects TRBV5-1 to TRBJ1-2; the D gene is possibly TRBD1 (5 bases). Germline V gene data show CDR1 as SGHRS and CDR2 as YFSETQ. The V end was cut by 4 bases, the J end by 6 bases, with 13 bases between. The CDR3 totals 13 residues. CDR3 bases: TGCGCCAGCAGCCGGGGGGTGGAGGATGGCTACACCTTC. This gives the protein CASSRGVEDGYTF.

J is TRBJ2-5 and V is TRBV4-3; TRBD2 agrees at 10 bases. The length of the CDR3 is 17 residues. Germline V gives CDR1 LGHNA, CDR2 YSLEER. The ends lost 0 bases at V and 1 base at J; junction bases unmatched: 5. CDR3 loop: CASSQDPAGGIQETQYF. CDR3 nucleotide sequence: TGCGCCAGCAGCCAAGATCCAGCGGGGGGGATCCAAGAGACCCAGTACTTC.

The chain joins TRBV28 to TRBJ1-2; 7 nucleotides line up with TRBD1. V shed 3 bases and J 4 bases; nucleotides not matched to a gene: 14. This CDR3 contains 17 residues. CDR1 and CDR2 (germline): MDHEN, SYDVKM. Here the CDR3 DNA reads TGTGCCAGCAGTTTGGGGGTTGGGGACAGCCTCATCTATGGCTACACCTTC. Amino acids: CASSLGVGDSLIYGYTF.

V is TRBV27 and J is TRBJ1-5, with 7 bases that match TRBD1. The germline V gene has CDR1 MNHEY and CDR2 SMNVEV (reference sequence). Trimming took 1 base from V and 7 from J; bases not matched to a gene: 1. The CDR3 is 13 residues long. CDR3 bases: TGTGCCAGCAGTTTATTAGGGGGCCAGCCCCAGCATTTT. Amino acid sequence: CASSLLGGQPQHF.

The rearrangement uses TRBV27 and TRBJ2-7; no clear D. V lost 0 bases and J lost 3, with 6 bases in between. Germline CDR1 reads MNHEY; CDR2 reads SMNVEV (reference sequence). This CDR3 has 13 residues. CDR3 sequence (DNA): TGTGCCAGCAGTTTATCATATGTCTACGAGCAGTACTTC. Translating it yields CASSLSYVYEQYF.

This rearrangement joins TRBV4-1 to TRBJ2-5; TRBD1 matches 9 bases. J lost 5 bases, V lost 3 bases, and 7 bases had no gene match. Germline V lookup: CDR1 MGHRA, CDR2 YSYEKL. The CDR3 is made up of 15 amino acids. This CDR3 is CASSHPGQGRETQYF. In nucleotides, the CDR3 is TGCGCCAGCAGCCACCCGGGACAGGGCCGGGAGACCCAGTACTTC.

This chain links TRBV30 with TRBJ1-6; maybe TRBD1 (5 bases). The CDR3 contains 13 residues. The germline V gene has CDR1 GTSNPN and CDR2 SVGIG (reference sequence). CDR3 protein: CAYLAGPNSPLHF. Here the CDR3 DNA reads TGTGCTTACCTTGCAGGGCCTAATTCACCCCTCCACTTT.

V and J are TRBV4-2 and TRBJ2-3; 12 nucleotides match TRBD2. Germline V lookup: CDR1 LGHNA, CDR2 YNFKEQ. The CDR3 is 16 residues long. The V gene end was trimmed by 4 bases and the J gene end by 1 base; junction bases not matched to a gene: 3. Here the CDR3 DNA reads TGTGCCAGCAGCCCTCGACTAGCGGGGGGCACAGATACGCAGTATTTT. This encodes CASSPRLAGGTDTQYF.

The CDR3 loop reads CASSFGQGYTTEAFF. For the CDR3, the DNA is TGTGCCAGCAGTTTCGGACAGGGCTATACCACTGAAGCTTTCTTT. This chain uses TRBV6-5 with TRBJ1-1, with TRBD1 matching over 8 bases. CDR1 MNHEY and CDR2 SVGAGI come from the germline V gene. This CDR3 is 15 amino acids long. V trimming: 4 bases; J trimming: 4 bases; junction bases outside the gene matches: 8.

This chain joins TRBV28 and TRBJ2-7; D not resolved. This CDR3 spans 16 amino acids. Trimming took 2 bases from V and 0 from J, leaving 14 bases between them. The germline V gene has CDR1 MDHEN and CDR2 SYDVKM. CDR3 in DNA: TGTGCCAGCAGTTTAGGAGAAAATCCTTACTCCTACGAGCAGTACTTC. It is translated as CASSLGENPYSYEQYF.

The rearrangement joins TRBV7-6 to TRBJ1-1, with 8 bases fitting TRBD1. The CDR3 contains 16 residues. After removal of 1 base from V and 1 base from J, the junction contained 5 bases not matched to a gene. Looked up from germline, CDR1 is SGHVS and CDR2 is FNYEAQ. The chain's CDR3 is CASSLVGGQENTEAFF. The CDR3 nucleotides are TGTGCCAGCAGCTTAGTGGGGGGACAGGAGAACACTGAAGCTTTCTTT.

The chain carries TRBV9 and TRBJ1-6; 8 positions agree with TRBD1. Germline V gene lookup returns CDR1 SGDLS and CDR2 YYNGEE. J gave up 7 bases and V 4 bases, and 10 bases lay outside the gene matches. This CDR3 spans 16 amino acids. CDR3 sequence: CASSFSSGGSNSPLHF. The CDR3 DNA reads TGTGCCAGCAGCTTCTCCTCAGGGGGCTCCAATTCACCCCTCCACTTT.

In its sample, this clone was seen a few times. The chain uses TRBV4-3 and TRBJ2-3; D is uncertain. CDR3 length: 13 amino acids. Germline V gene data show CDR1 as LGHNA and CDR2 as YSLEER. Trimming cost V 4 bases and J 5 bases, with 10 bases left between them. The CDR3, as DNA: TGCGCCAGCAGCCCCCTAGTAGGAGATACGCAGTATTTT. Translation gives CASSPLVGDTQYF.

This chain connects TRBV28 to TRBJ2-3, with 8 bases lining up with TRBD2. This CDR3 has 14 amino acids. Germline V CDR1 and CDR2: MDHEN, SYDVKM. V shed 6 bases and J 2 bases; nucleotides not matched to a gene: 4. The chain's CDR3 is CASRAGGLTDTQYF. Written as DNA, the CDR3 is TGTGCCAGCAGGGCGGGGGGACTCACAGATACGCAGTATTTT.

The gene calls are TRBV9 and TRBJ1-6, with 7 positions matching TRBD1. Trimming removed 3 bases from V and 0 bases from J; junction bases left unmatched: 3. Germline-derived CDR1 and CDR2 are SGDLS and YYNGEE. This CDR3 spans 16 amino acids. CDR3 bases: TGTGCCAGCAGCGCGACAGGGAACTCCTATAATTCACCCCTCCACTTT. Its protein is CASSATGNSYNSPLHF.

The rearrangement uses TRBV11-2 and TRBJ2-3, with TRBD2 as a possible D gene (5 bases). V lost 5 bases and J lost 5, with 8 bases in between. This CDR3 spans 12 amino acids. CDR1 and CDR2 (germline): SGHAT, FQNNGV. The chain's CDR3 is CASSQTRDTQYF. CDR3 bases: TGTGCCAGCAGCCAAACTAGAGATACGCAGTATTTT. The variable domain in full, with the rest retrieved from reference TRBV11-2 and TRBJ2-3, is EAGVAQSPRYKIIEKRQSVAFWCNPISGHATLYWYQQILGQGPKLLIQFQNNGVVDDSQLPKDRFSAERLKGVDSTLKIQPAKLEDSAVYLCASSQTRDTQYFGPGTRLTVL.

The chain links TRBV6-1 to TRBJ1-5; unclear D gene. CDR3 size: 13 residues. Germline values: CDR1 MNHNS, CDR2 SASEGT. V was clipped by 6 bases and J by 5 bases, with 11 bases between them. The CDR3 sequence: CASSPRRDQPQHF. CDR3 coding DNA: TGTGCCAGCAGCCCTAGGCGGGATCAGCCCCAGCATTTT.

This clone was seen a handful of times. The DNA of the CDR3 is TGTGCCAGCACCCCACAGGGCACCGGGGAGCTGTTTTTT. Translation: CASTPQGTGELFF. The rearrangement links TRBV2 to TRBJ2-2; a possible D gene is TRBD1 (6 bases). The CDR3 has 13 amino acids. Germline V gives CDR1 SNHLY, CDR2 FYNNEI. V was trimmed by 7 bases and J by 4 bases, leaving 10 bases between them.

This chain joins TRBV5-1 and TRBJ1-1; D is possibly TRBD1 (5 bases). Trimming removed 0 bases from V and 6 bases from J, with 15 bases in between. Per the germline V gene, CDR1 is SGHRS and CDR2 is YFSETQ. This CDR3 has 15 amino acids. CDR3: CASSLEGSLGAEAFF. CDR3 nucleotides: TGCGCCAGCAGCTTGGAGGGGTCCTTAGGGGCTGAAGCTTTCTTT.

This chain joins TRBV28 and TRBJ1-2; D ambiguous. The CDR3 spans 16 residues. Germline V CDR1 and CDR2: MDHEN, SYDVKM. Trimming took off 2 bases at V and 3 bases at J, with 16 bases between the two ends. DNA for the CDR3: TGTGCCAGCAGTTTAATCCCCCCACCGAGGGACTATGGCTACACCTTC. Translation gives CASSLIPPPRDYGYTF.

In the case of this clone: Other DNA variants within this sample encode the same CDR3. The V and J genes are TRBV7-9 and TRBJ2-5, with D possibly matching TRBD2 (6 bases). With 1 base removed from V and 1 base from J, the gap between germline ends came to 7 bases. CDR1 and CDR2 from the germline V gene are SEHNR and FQNEAQ (reference sequence). The CDR3 extends over 14 amino acids. The CDR3 region is CASSLGGGQETQYF. CDR3 in DNA: TGTGCCAGCAGCTTAGGGGGAGGCCAAGAGACCCAGTACTTC.